These 20 T cell receptor beta chains came from one sample sequenced in a study of T cell responses to AZD1222 COVID-19 vaccine. Profiled with immunoSEQ multiplex PCR; TCRdb holds only in-frame clones, not every one. The data contain some 79,000 clones, around three quarters of them singletons. Sequenced material: peripheral blood, taken 28 days after the second AZD1222 dose. Source of these receptors: an adult who received the AZD1222 COVID-19 vaccine.

The count of this clone is one. The rearrangement uses TRBV5-1 and TRBJ2-7; D is uncertain. CDR3 length: 17 residues. Per germline, CDR1 SGHRS and CDR2 YFSETQ. Between the trimmed V and J ends, which lost 0 bases and 6 bases, there was a span of 22 bases. The CDR3: CASSLEGGGQGSGEQYF. The CDR3 nucleotides are TGCGCCAGCAGCTTGGAAGGCGGCGGCCAAGGGTCCGGCGAGCAGTACTTC.

V usage is TRBV5-1 and J usage is TRBJ2-7; unclear D gene. The germline CDR1 and CDR2 sequences are SGHRS and YFSETQ. Trimming shortened V by 1 base and J by 5 bases, and 10 bases separated the two germline ends. The CDR3 is 13 residues long. This CDR3 reads CASSLSRSDEQYF. CDR3 nucleotides: TGCGCCAGCAGCTTGTCCCGATCGGACGAGCAGTACTTC. The entire variable domain, with the rest obtained from reference TRBV5-1 and TRBJ2-7, is as follows: KAGVTQTPRYLIKTRGQQVTLSCSPISGHRSVSWYQQTPGQGLQFLFEYFSETQRNKGNFPGRFSGRQFSNSRSEMNVSTLELGDSALYLCASSLSRSDEQYFGPGTRLTVT.

V gene TRBV27 combines with J gene TRBJ1-4; no definite D call. V lost 11 bases and J lost 5, with 6 bases in between. Germline V lookup: CDR1 MNHEY, CDR2 SMNVEV (reference sequence). CDR3 size: 10 residues. DNA of the CDR3: TGTGCCCCGGCAAATGAAAAACTGTTTTTT. Its protein is CAPANEKLFF.

V is TRBV5-1 and J is TRBJ1-1; D remains unclear. V was pared by 0 bases and J by 6 bases, with 9 bases between. Looked up from germline, CDR1 is SGHRS and CDR2 is YFSETQ. This CDR3 contains 13 residues. In DNA form, the CDR3 reads TGCGCCAGCAGCTTGGCGGGTTTGCCTGAAGCTTTCTTT. It is translated as CASSLAGLPEAFF.

The rearrangement links TRBV29-1 to TRBJ2-6; D is perhaps TRBD2 (6 bases). There are 22 residues in the CDR3. CDR1 and CDR2 (germline): SQVTM, ANQGSEA. Trimming removed 4 bases from V and 3 bases from J, with 34 bases in between. CDR3: CSVVLTGVLAARQGNGANVLTF. CDR3 nucleotide sequence: TGCAGCGTTGTGTTGACGGGGGTTCTGGCAGCGCGCCAAGGGAATGGGGCCAACGTCCTGACTTTC.

The J gene is TRBJ1-1, the V gene TRBV2, with a weak D call TRBD1 (5 bases). The CDR3 covers 14 residues. The ends were cut back, 7 bases at V and 5 bases at J, with 17 bases in the middle. Germline CDR1 is SNHLY and CDR2 is FYNNEI. The CDR3 coding sequence is TGTGCCAGCAAATTCGACACCGGGGGTACTGAAGCTTTCTTT. Translating gives CASKFDTGGTEAFF.

The rearrangement uses TRBV11-2 and TRBJ2-7; TRBD1 aligns across 8 bases. The ends lost 5 bases at V and 1 base at J; junction bases unmatched: 16. CDR1 and CDR2 from the germline V gene are SGHAT and FQNNGV. CDR3 length equals 18 residues. The CDR3 is CASSHLNRPRGQSYEQYF. CDR3 bases: TGTGCCAGCAGCCACCTGAATCGTCCCAGGGGGCAATCCTACGAGCAGTACTTC.

The rearrangement links TRBV6-1 to TRBJ2-7, with D possibly TRBD2 on 5 matching bases. Between the trimmed V and J ends, which lost 1 base and 0 bases, there was a span of 19 bases. There are 18 residues in the CDR3. Germline V lookup: CDR1 MNHNS, CDR2 SASEGT. In nucleotides, the CDR3 is TGTGCCAGCAGTGAAGTCTCGGGATGGGCCCCCAGCTCCTACGAGCAGTACTTC. Encoded protein: CASSEVSGWAPSSYEQYF.

This clone was seen just once. One end of the junction varies from germline; a read error may be responsible. The sample has other DNA sequences that encode this CDR3 too. This chain uses TRBV27 with TRBJ1-1, with D tentatively TRBD1 (5 bases). The CDR3 is 14 residues long. The germline CDR1 and CDR2 sequences are MNHEY and SMNVEV (reference sequence). This CDR3 reads CASRLRVRNTEAFF. The CDR3 DNA reads TGTGCCAGCAGACTCAGGGTCAGGAACACTGAAGCTTTTTTT.

V usage is TRBV27 and J usage is TRBJ2-1, with D possibly being TRBD2 (6 bases). Germline loops: CDR1 MNHEY, CDR2 SMNVEV (reference sequence). The V gene lost 3 bases and the J gene lost 9 bases, with 9 bases spanning the gap. The CDR3 extends over 12 amino acids. The DNA of the CDR3 is TGTGCCAGCAGTTTTAGCGGTGTTGAGCAGTTCTTC. Protein product: CASSFSGVEQFF.

This chain links TRBV2 with TRBJ2-7; D gene ambiguous. Trimming cost V 3 bases and J 0 bases, with 12 bases left between them. The CDR3 sequence is 15 residues long. Germline V gene sequence: CDR1 SNHLY, CDR2 FYNNEI. The CDR3 DNA sequence: TGTGCCAGCAGTGATTTGTCCCACAGCTCCTACGAGCAGTACTTC. Its translation is CASSDLSHSSYEQYF.

This clone was seen only a few times. CDR3 sequence (DNA): TGTGCCACCCAACAAACGGGCGCGAACACTGAAGCTTTCTTT. Translation gives CATQQTGANTEAFF. The chain uses TRBV24-1 and TRBJ1-1; D is unclear. There are 14 residues in the CDR3. Trimming left V 9 bases short and J 1 base short, with 14 bases between. CDR1 KGHDR and CDR2 SFDVKD come from the germline V gene.

The chain employs TRBV25-1 and TRBJ1-4; perhaps TRBD1 as D (6 bases). Germline-derived CDR1 and CDR2 are MGHDK and SYGVNS. Trimming pared 1 base from V and 10 bases from J, leaving 16 bases between. The CDR3 is 15 amino acids. In DNA form, the CDR3 reads TGTGCCAGCAGTGAATCAAGCAGGGGAGTCGGAAAACTGTTTTTT. Translation: CASSESSRGVGKLFF.

V usage is TRBV10-3 and J usage is TRBJ2-2, with TRBD2 matching over 12 bases. The CDR3 spans 18 residues. The germline V gene encodes CDR1 ENHRY and CDR2 SYGVKD. J gave up 3 bases and V 4 bases, and 9 bases lay outside the gene matches. CDR3 in DNA: TGTGCCATCAGTGGGTCTCTAGCGGGGGGGCCCGACACCGGGGAGCTGTTTTTT. It is translated as CAISGSLAGGPDTGELFF.

The chain joins TRBV18 to TRBJ2-7; a weak D match, TRBD2 (6 bases). V lost 3 bases and J 5 bases, leaving 14 bases between the germline ends. The V gene's germline CDR1 is KGHSH and CDR2 LQKENI. The length of the CDR3 is 14 residues. The CDR3 bases are TGTGCCAGCTCACCTCTGGAGGGGTCGGACGAGCAGTACTTC. Translation gives CASSPLEGSDEQYF.

V is TRBV7-9 and J is TRBJ2-1; no firm D call. V was shortened by 3 bases and J by 0 bases, with 9 bases between the two germline ends. Germline V gives CDR1 SEHNR, CDR2 FQNEAQ (reference sequence). The CDR3 is made up of 15 amino acids. The CDR3, as DNA: TGTGCCAGCAGCTTCTTTCTCGGCTCCTACAATGAGCAGTTCTTC. This encodes CASSFFLGSYNEQFF.

This chain connects TRBV6-6 to TRBJ2-5; D remains ambiguous. The V gene's germline CDR1 is MNHNY and CDR2 SVGAGI (reference sequence). The CDR3 spans 13 residues. The ends were cut back, 7 bases at V and 1 base at J, with 10 bases in the middle. The CDR3 sequence is CASNGQFQETQYF. The CDR3 DNA sequence: TGTGCCAGCAACGGGCAGTTCCAAGAGACCCAGTACTTC.

The chain is built from TRBV6-6 and TRBJ2-4; 8 bases line up with TRBD2. CDR3 length: 14 residues. J gave up 7 bases and V 3 bases, and 5 bases lay outside the gene matches. The V gene's germline CDR1 is MNHNY and CDR2 SVGAGI (reference sequence). CDR3 protein: CASSYSGLGNIQYF. CDR3 nucleotide sequence: TGTGCCAGCAGTTATTCGGGACTAGGCAACATTCAGTACTTC.

V and J are TRBV28 and TRBJ2-2; 11 positions match TRBD2. J gave up 12 bases and V 5 bases, and 11 bases lay outside the gene matches. Germline CDR1 MDHEN, CDR2 SYDVKM. The CDR3 consists of 15 residues. The CDR3 loop reads CASSLGTSGSAKLFF. CDR3 DNA: TGTGCCAGCAGTCTAGGGACTAGCGGTTCTGCGAAGCTGTTTTTT.

The gene calls are TRBV3-1 (or the pseudogene TRBV3-2) and TRBJ2-2; D unclear. Looked up from germline, CDR1 is LGHDT and CDR2 is YNNKEL (reference sequence). The CDR3 has 15 residues. V shed 1 base and J shed 0 bases, with 6 bases lying between them. In nucleotides, the CDR3 is TGTGCCAGCAGCCAAGTGGGATCGAACACCGGGGAGCTGTTTTTT. Translated, it gives CASSQVGSNTGELFF.